The 28 T cell receptor beta chains listed next were all sequenced from one sample in a study of shared clonotypes between healthy human individuals. Profiling relied on immunoSEQ multiplex PCR, and the TCRdb table lists in-frame clones only, not all of them. The table lists 470,000 or so clones, almost 80% of them singletons, with approximately 12% in the top ten. Material for sequencing was PBMCs. The receptors come from a middle-aged woman in good health. Some clones in this sample may be carry-over from other donors' samples.

The sample holds many counts of this clone. Here the CDR3 reads CASSSRLGLAVFEQFF. The CDR3 region has the DNA TGTGCCAGCAGCTCCCGTCTGGGACTAGCGGTATTTGAGCAGTTCTTC. This chain uses TRBV14 with TRBJ2-1; 11 nucleotides line up with TRBD2. Trimming cost V 5 bases and J 9 bases; bases outside gene matches: 12. CDR1 is SGHDN, CDR2 FVKESK, per germline. The CDR3 loop spans 16 amino acids.

The rearrangement joins TRBV6-5 to TRBJ2-7, with 9 bases that match TRBD2. J lost 4 bases, V lost 0 bases, and 4 bases had no gene match. Germline V gene lookup returns CDR1 MNHEY and CDR2 SVGAGI. This CDR3 region has 15 residues. The CDR3 DNA follows: TGTGCCAGCAGTTACTCAGGACTAGCGCTTTACGAGCAGTACTTC. Its protein is CASSYSGLALYEQYF.

CDR3 sequence: CATSRARDSGETQYF. The DNA for the CDR3 is TGTGCCACCAGCAGAGCCCGGGACAGCGGAGAGACCCAGTACTTC. The chain links TRBV15 to TRBJ2-5; the match to TRBD1 covers 7 bases. With V trimmed by 1 base and J by 4 bases, 6 bases remained unmatched. The length of the CDR3 is 15 residues. Germline loops: CDR1 LNHNV, CDR2 YYDKDF (reference sequence).

The J gene is TRBJ1-6, the V gene TRBV30, with TRBD1 as a possible D gene (6 bases). CDR1 is GTSNPN and CDR2 is SVGIG in the germline V gene (reference sequence). CDR3 size: 13 residues. The CDR3 nucleotides read TGTTCGTCCTCGACAGGTCTTAATTCACCCCTCCACTTT. Residues: CSSSTGLNSPLHF.

This clone showed up just a few times. The same CDR3 arises from other DNA sequences in this sample as well. The rearrangement joins TRBV10-3 to TRBJ2-2; no clear D. Germline CDR1 is ENHRY and CDR2 is SYGVKD. The CDR3 consists of 14 residues. Trimming took 4 bases from V and 4 from J, leaving 10 bases between them. CDR3 loop: CAISVALPTGELFF. The CDR3, as DNA: TGTGCCATCAGTGTCGCCCTCCCCACCGGGGAGCTGTTTTTT.

The rearrangement joins TRBV19 to TRBJ1-1; possibly TRBD1 for D (6 bases). V dropped 2 bases and J dropped 6 bases, with 16 bases sitting between them. This CDR3 comprises 15 residues. CDR1 LNHDA and CDR2 SQIVND come from the germline V gene (reference sequence). CDR3 in amino acids: CASSIMAGAGSEAFF. The CDR3 region has the DNA TGTGCCAGTAGTATAATGGCAGGGGCTGGCTCTGAAGCTTTCTTT.

This clone was counted only a few times. The CDR3 sequence is CASSITSGNNEQFF. CDR3 coding DNA: TGCGCCAGCAGCATCACTAGCGGGAACAATGAGCAGTTCTTC. This chain joins TRBV5-1 and TRBJ2-1, with 10 positions matching TRBD2. Germline CDR1 and CDR2: SGHRS and YFSETQ. V trimming: 4 bases; J trimming: 5 bases; junction bases outside the gene matches: 3. The CDR3 covers 14 residues.

The rearrangement uses TRBV18 and TRBJ1-5; the D is unclear. The V gene lost 5 bases and the J gene lost 1 base, with 12 bases spanning the gap. The germline V gene has CDR1 KGHSH and CDR2 LQKENI. The CDR3 extends over 15 amino acids. The CDR3 protein is CASSTAVGSNQPQHF. CDR3 DNA sequence: TGTGCCAGCTCAACAGCCGTGGGGAGCAATCAGCCCCAGCATTTT.

This clone has just a few counts. The chain links TRBV6-1 to TRBJ2-7, with 8 bases that match TRBD2. The CDR3 consists of 14 residues. Losses at the gene ends were 4 bases for V and 6 bases for J; bases not matched to a gene: 8. Germline CDR1 and CDR2: MNHNS and SASEGT. The CDR3 region is CASSGWTSYGEQYF. The CDR3 nucleotides read TGTGCCAGCAGTGGCTGGACTAGCTACGGCGAGCAGTACTTC.

The chain couples TRBV7-2 to TRBJ2-1, with 7 bases aligning to TRBD2. The V segment lost 2 bases and the J segment 6 bases; nucleotides outside the gene matches: 4. Germline-derived CDR1 and CDR2 are SGHTA and FQGNSA. The CDR3 runs 14 residues. The CDR3 reads CASSLMGTTNEQFF. CDR3 bases: TGTGCCAGCAGCTTAATGGGGACTACCAATGAGCAGTTCTTC. The variable domain in full, completed from reference TRBV7-2 and TRBJ2-1, reads GAGVSQSPSNKVTEKGKDVELRCDPISGHTALYWYRQSLGQGLEFLIYFQGNSAPDKSGLPSDRFSAERTGGSVSTLTIQRTQQEDSAVYLCASSLMGTTNEQFFGPGTRLTVL.

The chain combines TRBV5-8 with TRBJ1-2; tentative D call: TRBD1 (6 bases). V was trimmed by 0 bases and J by 6 bases, leaving 9 bases between them. The germline V gene has CDR1 SGHTS and CDR2 YDEGEE. CDR3 length: 13 amino acids. CDR3 sequence reads: CASSLGTANGYTF. CDR3 in DNA: TGTGCCAGCAGCTTGGGGACAGCCAATGGCTACACCTTC.

This clone is a singleton in its sample. The chain is built from TRBV9 and TRBJ2-2, with TRBD2 as a possible D gene (6 bases). Trimming removed 4 bases from V and 5 bases from J, with 15 bases in between. CDR3 length: 15 amino acids. Looked up from germline, CDR1 is SGDLS and CDR2 is YYNGEE. The CDR3 here is CASSPGRERTGELFF. CDR3 in DNA: TGTGCCAGCAGCCCAGGACGGGAGAGAACCGGGGAGCTGTTTTTT.

This clone showed up just a few times. V and J are TRBV6-6 and TRBJ2-2; D is unresolved. V was pared by 5 bases and J by 3 bases, with 13 bases between. CDR1 MNHNY and CDR2 SVGAGI come from the germline V gene (reference sequence). CDR3 length: 15 amino acids. As DNA, the CDR3 is TGTGCCAGCAGTGTGACCAGCCCGGACACCGGGGAGCTGTTTTTT. It yields the protein CASSVTSPDTGELFF.

This clone was seen a few times. The chain employs TRBV29-1 and TRBJ1-5; weak D call: TRBD1 (5 bases). V lost 5 bases and J 3 bases, leaving 11 bases between the germline ends. CDR3 length equals 13 residues. Germline V gene sequence: CDR1 SQVTM, CDR2 ANQGSEA. The CDR3 here is CSVTGGYNQPQHF. The DNA for the CDR3 is TGCAGCGTTACCGGGGGATACAATCAGCCCCAGCATTTT.

The chain uses TRBV5-4 and TRBJ2-1; TRBD2 matches 8 bases. From germline, CDR1 is SGHNT and CDR2 YYREEE (reference sequence). The V and J ends lost 6 bases and 10 bases, in that order; junction bases with no gene match: 15. The CDR3 is 15 amino acids. The CDR3 coding sequence is TGTGCCAGCACCCCACGAGCTAGCGGGCCGGGGGAGCAGTTCTTC. Translation gives CASTPRASGPGEQFF.

This clone has a single count. The junction departs from germline at one end; a sequencing error may be responsible. Other DNA sequences in this specimen translate into the identical CDR3. The CDR3 loop is CASRGGPHEQFF. The CDR3 nucleotides read TGCGCTAGCAGGGGGGGCCCCCATGAGCAGTTCTTC. The chain combines TRBV23-1 with TRBJ2-1; the D gene could be TRBD1 or TRBD2 (7 bases each). TRBV23-1 is reported as an ORF; its role is uncertain. CDR3 length: 12 amino acids.

The V and J genes are TRBV6-5 and TRBJ1-2; TRBD1 might be the D (6 bases). Between the trimmed V and J ends, which lost 0 bases and 7 bases, there was a span of 15 bases. Germline V gene sequence: CDR1 MNHEY, CDR2 SVGAGI. CDR3 size: 15 residues. CDR3 DNA sequence: TGTGCCAGCAGTTACTCGGGGGGGCGCGTCAGTGGCTACACCTTC. This encodes CASSYSGGRVSGYTF.

CDR3 loop: CATEVGVVHEQFF. CDR3 DNA sequence: TGTGCCACGGAGGTGGGAGTTGTCCATGAGCAGTTCTTC. This sequence joins TRBV9 and TRBJ2-1; a possible D gene is TRBD2 (5 bases). Germline CDR1 SGDLS, CDR2 YYNGEE. The CDR3 sequence is 13 residues long. V dropped 9 bases and J dropped 8 bases, with 18 bases sitting between them. Full variable domain (remainder filled in from reference TRBV9 and TRBJ2-1): DSGVTQTPKHLITATGQRVTLRCSPRSGDLSVYWYQQSLDQGLQFLIQYYNGEERAKGNILERFSAQQFPDLHSELNLSSLELGDSALYFCATEVGVVHEQFFGPGTRLTVL.

In DNA form, the CDR3 reads TGTGCCTGGAGTAGAGGGAACTCCTACGAGCAGTACTTC. Its protein is CAWSRGNSYEQYF. The chain links TRBV30 to TRBJ2-7; D possibly corresponds to TRBD2 (5 bases). V was shortened by 2 bases and J by 0 bases, with 8 bases between the two germline ends. The CDR3 sequence is 13 residues long. The V gene's germline CDR1 is GTSNPN and CDR2 SVGIG (reference sequence).

V usage is TRBV28 and J usage is TRBJ2-3, with 10 bases matching TRBD2. The CDR3 is made up of 15 amino acids. From germline, CDR1 is MDHEN and CDR2 SYDVKM. J was trimmed by 2 bases and V by 9 bases; bases with no gene match: 8. The CDR3 bases are TGTGCCAGTACCCGGACTAGCGGCCTCACAGATACGCAGTATTTT. Its protein product is CASTRTSGLTDTQYF. The entire variable domain, with the rest obtained from reference TRBV28 and TRBJ2-3, is as follows: DVKVTQSSRYLVKRTGEKVFLECVQDMDHENMFWYRQDPGLGLRLIYFSYDVKMKEKGDIPEGYSVSREKKERFSLILESASTNQTSMYLCASTRTSGLTDTQYFGPGTRLTVL.

J is TRBJ1-1 and V is TRBV5-1, with D hard to call. The germline V gene encodes CDR1 SGHRS and CDR2 YFSETQ. Between the trimmed V and J ends, which lost 0 bases and 0 bases, there was a span of 9 bases. The CDR3 is made up of 15 amino acids. The DNA for the CDR3 is TGCGCCAGCAGCTTGGTTGGGGAAATGAACACTGAAGCTTTCTTT. Its translation: CASSLVGEMNTEAFF.

The chain joins TRBV5-4 to TRBJ2-5, with a weak D call TRBD1 (5 bases). V lost 3 bases, J lost 0 bases, and 12 bases lay in between. There are 15 residues in the CDR3. Per the germline V gene, CDR1 is SGHNT and CDR2 is YYREEE (reference sequence). The CDR3 spells CASSSLTANQETQYF. Here the CDR3 DNA reads TGTGCCAGCAGCTCTTTGACAGCTAACCAAGAGACCCAGTACTTC.

This chain joins TRBV30 and TRBJ2-5, with D unclear. Germline lookup yields CDR1 GTSNPN and CDR2 SVGIG (reference sequence). CDR3 length: 15 amino acids. V was clipped by 0 bases and J by 7 bases, with 18 bases between them. This CDR3 is CAWSVPGNWKRTQYF. The CDR3 DNA sequence: TGTGCCTGGAGTGTACCAGGTAATTGGAAGAGGACCCAGTACTTC. Drawing the rest from reference TRBV30 and TRBJ2-5, the complete variable domain is SQTIHQWPATLVQPVGSPLSLECTVEGTSNPNLYWYRQAAGRGLQLLFYSVGIGQISSEVPQNLSASRPQDRQFILSSKKLLLSDSGFYLCAWSVPGNWKRTQYFGPGTRLLVL.

The chain carries TRBV27 and TRBJ2-5; no clear D. The ends were cut back, 6 bases at V and 1 base at J, with 9 bases in the middle. CDR1 and CDR2 from the germline V gene are MNHEY and SMNVEV (reference sequence). This CDR3 has 13 amino acids. CDR3 sequence (DNA): TGTGCCAGCAGCGCGCTTATCCAAGAGACCCAGTACTTC. It codes for CASSALIQETQYF.

The chain links TRBV19 to TRBJ1-3; D gene uncertain. CDR3 size: 14 residues. Germline values: CDR1 LNHDA, CDR2 SQIVND (reference sequence). Between the trimmed V and J ends, which lost 8 bases and 0 bases, there was a span of 11 bases. DNA of the CDR3: TGTGCCAGTGCCCTTTTCGACTCTGGAAACACCATATATTTT. This gives the protein CASALFDSGNTIYF.

Of note for this clone: A read error is likely here: a far larger clone is one base away. The rearrangement uses TRBV28 and TRBJ2-7, with 8 positions matching TRBD2. This CDR3 contains 13 residues. Germline CDR1 is MDHEN and CDR2 is SYDVKM. V lost 6 bases and J lost 3; bases outside the gene matches: 4. For the CDR3, the DNA is TGTGCCAGCAGCCAAGCGGGAGTCTACGAGCAGTACTTC. The encoded protein is CASSQAGVYEQYF.

The chain's CDR3 is CASSSTPSPYNEQFF. For the CDR3, the DNA is TGTGCCAGCAGCTCCACCCCAAGCCCCTACAATGAGCAGTTCTTC. The chain employs TRBV11-2 and TRBJ2-1; D gene uncertain. Per the germline V gene, CDR1 is SGHAT and CDR2 is FQNNGV. The CDR3 is made up of 15 amino acids. V was cut by 4 bases and J by 2 bases, with 12 bases left in between.

The chain employs TRBV11-2 and TRBJ1-2; 10 nucleotides align to TRBD1. Trimming at V came to 3 bases and at J to 7 bases, leaving 8 bases not matched to a gene. Germline V gene sequence: CDR1 SGHAT, CDR2 FQNNGV. CDR3 length equals 15 residues. The CDR3 sequence: CASSFRDRGGGGYTF. In nucleotides, the CDR3 is TGTGCCAGCAGCTTCCGGGACAGGGGAGGCGGTGGCTACACCTTC.